This entry features one T cell receptor (beta chain) sequence. The CDR3 has 16 residues. Germline loops: CDR1 SGHTA, CDR2 FQGNSA. V gave up 3 bases and J gave up 0 bases; unmatched junction bases: 8. In the authors' methods: Estimation of nucleated cell counts relied on the amplification of reference gene primers. Method: immunoSEQ multiplex PCR; TCRdb's copy keeps in-frame clones and lacks some. That table furnishes V, J and clone size, whereas the DNA furnished D and trimming. Here the sample spans 200,000 to 250,000 clones, over 75% being singletons. The sample is drawn from a study of blood T cell repertoires in COVID-19. Recruitment covered about two dozen US areas and drew participants whose ages spanned roughly 18 to 89 years.

The specimen sequenced was PBMCs or T cells enriched from blood (not recorded which). The chain employs TRBV7-2 and TRBJ2-7; 7 bases map to TRBD1. This TCR was sampled from a man in his forties who had recovered from COVID-19. The CDR3 DNA follows: TGTGCCAGCAGCTTGCGATCCGGGACAGCCTCCTACGAGCAGTACTTC. Translation gives CASSLRSGTASYEQYF.